The clone carrying this T cell receptor beta chain was found many times. No antigen is known for it. Amplified TCR beta CDR3 regions derived from RNA transcripts. HTBI primers drove first-round RT-PCR of the TCR CDR3. TCRdb reprocessed the multiplex PCR reads via MiXCR and lists one record per CDR3 protein. The data hold under 800,000 distinct CDR3 sequences, with 14% observed a single time. Hyperthyroidism patients were newly diagnosed, had disease duration under 2 months, and were aged 18 to 65 years. Patients showing uncontrolled infection, other autoimmune disease, pregnancy or lactation were ineligible. The data are from a study of T cells in Graves' hyperthyroidism and ophthalmopathy. Study outcomes and limitations: A 13 V-J model separated ophthalmopathy from stable hyperthyroidism.

Germline V CDR1 and CDR2: SNHLY, FYNNEI. CDR3 length: 13 residues. Trimming took 8 bases from V and 3 from J, leaving 14 bases between them. This rearrangement joins TRBV2 to TRBJ2-7; perhaps D is TRBD1 or TRBD2 (5 bases each). Material for sequencing was blood. This sequence originates from a woman between 18 and 30 years old with Graves' hyperthyroidism. CDR3 DNA sequence: TGTGCCAGCCTGCAGGGACCGGGCTACGAGCAGTACTTC. The encoded protein is CASLQGPGYEQYF.